This TCR beta chain appears in the sequencing data of a study of cytomegalovirus exposure and HLA in healthy donors. Germline V gene sequence: CDR1 SGHDN, CDR2 FVKESK. The CDR3 consists of 16 residues. J gave up 4 bases and V 4 bases, and 6 bases lay outside the gene matches. It was the approximately 110-subject validation cohort, separate from the roughly 700-subject first cohort, to which the donors belonged. This clone was detected once. Its antigen is not known. Measured with immunoSEQ multiplex PCR; TCRdb has only the in-frame clones, and not every one. The sample lists about 150,000 clones, 75% to 90% occurring once. Regarding the study as a whole: It was reported that the classifier diagnosed cytomegalovirus status with high specificity and sensitivity in both the original and validation cohorts. Most TCR sequences proved rare, with some public TCRs found in many donors.

Sequencing was carried out using PBMCs. This TCR came from a man aged 18 to 35 in good health and CMV-seropositive. V usage is TRBV14 and J usage is TRBJ2-1; 11 nucleotides agree with TRBD2. Here the CDR3 DNA reads TGTGCCAGCAGCCCAACGGGACTAGCGGCGTACAATGAGCAGTTCTTC. Its protein is CASSPTGLAAYNEQFF.